The 14 T cell receptor beta chains in this list originate from one sample, sequenced in a study of shared clonotypes between healthy human individuals (dated by TCRdb to 2018 to 2020). Library prep was done by the immunoSEQ multiplex PCR assay. As stored in TCRdb, this immuneACCESS dataset retains in-frame rearrangements with V and J assigned. A fraction of the clones does not appear; measured against another copy, unresolved V genes explain less than half of the discrepancy, and the remainder lacks a known reason. The sample table contains fewer than 3 million clones; only one count was recorded for roughly 92% of them. Roughly 0.34% of the sample belongs to the ten largest clones. Sequenced input: naive CD4+ T cells from PBMCs. The sample's cell subset or site label, decoded: CD45RA+ positively selected. These receptors came from a man aged 18 to 29 in good health. Some clones in this sample may be carry-over from other donors' samples.

The sample holds one count of this clone. The CDR3 DNA is TGTGCCAGCAGTTTCGAGAGGGGGCGCAGTCAGCCCCAGCATTTT. Translating gives CASSFERGRSQPQHF. The chain recombines TRBV28 with TRBJ1-5; 7 bases are shared with TRBD1. The V and J ends lost 3 bases and 6 bases, in that order; junction bases with no gene match: 8. This CDR3 has 15 residues. Per germline, CDR1 MDHEN and CDR2 SYDVKM.

The chain couples TRBV9 to TRBJ1-2; D remains unclear. From germline, CDR1 is SGDLS and CDR2 YYNGEE. This CDR3 comprises 14 residues. V dropped 0 bases and J dropped 4 bases, with 10 bases sitting between them. The CDR3 spells CASSVESGPYGYTF. As DNA, the CDR3 is TGTGCCAGCAGCGTAGAGAGTGGCCCCTATGGCTACACCTTC.

On this clone itself: The sample carries other DNA sequences with the same CDR3. This chain connects TRBV19 to TRBJ2-7; the D call may be TRBD1 or TRBD2 (5 bases each). Germline CDR1 LNHDA, CDR2 SQIVND (reference sequence). Trimming removed 4 bases from V and 0 bases from J, with 10 bases in between. The CDR3 extends over 14 amino acids. The CDR3 sequence is CASSTGRSSYEQYF. The DNA for the CDR3 is TGTGCCAGTAGTACGGGACGTAGCTCCTACGAGCAGTACTTC.

As regards this clone: Other DNA sequences in the same sample also yield this CDR3. The V gene is TRBV11-3, the J gene TRBJ2-1; 9 bases align to TRBD1. The CDR3 totals 14 residues. Trimming cost V 3 bases and J 7 bases; bases outside gene matches: 4. Germline CDR1 and CDR2: SGHNT and YENEEA. The CDR3 protein is CASSLDRGWNEQFF. The CDR3 DNA follows: TGTGCCAGCAGCTTGGACAGGGGTTGGAATGAGCAGTTCTTC.

The rearrangement joins TRBV10-2 to TRBJ1-5; a weak D match, TRBD1 (6 bases). The germline CDR1 and CDR2 sequences are WSHSY and SAAADI. The CDR3 sequence is 16 residues long. Trimming took off 6 bases at V and 1 base at J, with 16 bases between the two ends. CDR3 nucleotides: TGCGCCAGCAGCTTCGCTAGAGGACAGAGCAATCAGCCCCAGCATTTT. Protein product: CASSFARGQSNQPQHF.

The gene calls are TRBV6-1 and TRBJ1-6; TRBD1 agrees at 10 bases. The ends lost 3 bases at V and 7 bases at J; junction bases unmatched: 0. The CDR3 is 14 amino acids. Germline CDR1 MNHNS, CDR2 SASEGT. The CDR3 region is CASSEGQGNSPLHF. Here the CDR3 DNA reads TGTGCCAGCAGTGAGGGACAGGGGAATTCACCCCTCCACTTT.

The chain recombines TRBV7-6 with TRBJ2-3, with 7 bases identical to TRBD2. With V trimmed by 2 bases and J by 3 bases, 8 bases remained unmatched. CDR3 length: 16 residues. The germline V gene encodes CDR1 SGHVS and CDR2 FNYEAQ. The CDR3 DNA reads TGTGCCAGCAGCTTATATGCTAGCGGAGGGACAGATACGCAGTATTTT. As protein: CASSLYASGGTDTQYF.

This chain links TRBV10-3 with TRBJ2-1; 10 bases align to TRBD2. V was pared by 3 bases and J by 4 bases, with 3 bases of the junction left unmatched. Germline V lookup: CDR1 ENHRY, CDR2 SYGVKD. This CDR3 is 15 amino acids long. CDR3 DNA: TGTGCCATCAGTGACACTAGCGGGGTTTACAATGAGCAGTTCTTC. Its protein is CAISDTSGVYNEQFF.

The J gene is TRBJ2-7, the V gene TRBV7-7, with 7 positions matching TRBD1. Germline values: CDR1 SSHAT, CDR2 FNYEAQ (reference sequence). The CDR3 extends over 14 amino acids. The V gene end was trimmed by 4 bases and the J gene end by 4 bases; junction bases not matched to a gene: 7. This CDR3 is CASSSDRVPYEQYF. For the CDR3, the DNA is TGTGCCAGCAGCTCAGACAGGGTTCCGTACGAGCAGTACTTC. The full variable domain, rest sourced from reference TRBV7-7 and TRBJ2-7, is GAGVSQSPRYKVTKRGQDVTLRCDPISSHATLYWYQQALGQGPEFLTYFNYEAQPDKSGLPSDRFSAERPEGSISTLTIQRTEQRDSAMYRCASSSDRVPYEQYFGPGTRLTVT.

The rearrangement joins TRBV7-9 to TRBJ2-5; 10 bases agree with TRBD1. The CDR3 is 16 amino acids. V trimming: 1 base; J trimming: 5 bases; junction bases outside the gene matches: 7. Germline values: CDR1 SEHNR, CDR2 FQNEAQ (reference sequence). CDR3 sequence reads: CASSLDRGQGLETQYF. The CDR3 DNA reads TGTGCCAGCAGCTTAGACCGGGGACAGGGGTTGGAGACCCAGTACTTC.

V and J are TRBV5-4 and TRBJ2-3; D uncertain. V dropped 0 bases and J dropped 0 bases, with 11 bases sitting between them. Germline V gene lookup returns CDR1 SGHNT and CDR2 YYREEE (reference sequence). The CDR3 has 16 amino acids. The CDR3 region is CASSLEDPLSTDTQYF. In nucleotides, the CDR3 is TGTGCCAGCAGCTTGGAGGACCCCCTTAGCACAGATACGCAGTATTTT.

The chain combines TRBV9 with TRBJ2-5, with D possibly being TRBD2 (6 bases). V shed 7 bases and J shed 4 bases, with 20 bases lying between them. The CDR3 is 15 residues long. Germline CDR1 and CDR2: SGDLS and YYNGEE. The CDR3 loop reads CASAIQEGQRETQYF. The CDR3 bases are TGTGCCAGCGCCATACAGGAGGGTCAGCGAGAGACCCAGTACTTC.

This clone has only one observation. The J gene is TRBJ2-7, the V gene TRBV6-4; no definite D call. The germline V gene has CDR1 MRHNA and CDR2 SNTAGT. This CDR3 comprises 14 residues. V shed 4 bases and J shed 1 base, with 11 bases lying between them. The CDR3 loop is CASSVYSGSYEQYF. CDR3 nucleotides: TGTGCCAGCAGTGTCTATTCCGGATCCTACGAGCAGTACTTC.

CDR3 sequence (DNA): TGTGCCAGCAGCTTCCAGGGGCTGGACTATGGCTACACCTTC. Translated: CASSFQGLDYGYTF. This chain connects TRBV7-9 to TRBJ1-2; D may be TRBD1 (6 bases). This CDR3 region has 14 residues. V lost 3 bases to trimming and J lost 3 bases, with 11 bases between them. In germline, CDR1 is SEHNR, CDR2 FQNEAQ (reference sequence).